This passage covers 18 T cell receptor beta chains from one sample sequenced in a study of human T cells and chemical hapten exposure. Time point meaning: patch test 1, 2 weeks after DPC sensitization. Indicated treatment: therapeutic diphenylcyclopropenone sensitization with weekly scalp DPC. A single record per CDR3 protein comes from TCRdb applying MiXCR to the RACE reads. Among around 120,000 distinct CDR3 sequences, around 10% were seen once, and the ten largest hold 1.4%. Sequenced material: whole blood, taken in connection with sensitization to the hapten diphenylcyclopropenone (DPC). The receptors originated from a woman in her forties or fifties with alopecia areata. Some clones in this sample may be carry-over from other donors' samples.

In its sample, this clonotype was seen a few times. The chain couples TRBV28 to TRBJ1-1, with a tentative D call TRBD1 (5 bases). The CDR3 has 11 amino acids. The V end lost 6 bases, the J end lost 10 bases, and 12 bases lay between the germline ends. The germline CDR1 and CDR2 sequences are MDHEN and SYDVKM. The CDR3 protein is CASRPQGRAFF. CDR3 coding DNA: TGTGCCAGCAGACCCCAGGGCCGAGCTTTCTTT.

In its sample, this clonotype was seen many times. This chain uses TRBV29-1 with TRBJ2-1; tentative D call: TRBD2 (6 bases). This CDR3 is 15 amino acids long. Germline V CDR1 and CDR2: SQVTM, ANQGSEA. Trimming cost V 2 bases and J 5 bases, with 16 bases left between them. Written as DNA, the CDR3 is TGCAGCGTTGAAAAGGACGGGACTTTAAACAATGAGCAGTTCTTC. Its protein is CSVEKDGTLNNEQFF.

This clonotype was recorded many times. CDR3 in amino acids: CASSWEMGHQPQHF. The CDR3 DNA reads as TGTGCCAGCAGTTGGGAGATGGGGCATCAGCCCCAGCATTTT. The rearrangement joins TRBV6-4 to TRBJ1-5; D is perhaps TRBD1 (5 bases). The CDR3 totals 14 residues. Germline V gene lookup returns CDR1 MRHNA and CDR2 SNTAGT. Deletions cut 5 bases from V and 5 bases from J, with 13 bases between.

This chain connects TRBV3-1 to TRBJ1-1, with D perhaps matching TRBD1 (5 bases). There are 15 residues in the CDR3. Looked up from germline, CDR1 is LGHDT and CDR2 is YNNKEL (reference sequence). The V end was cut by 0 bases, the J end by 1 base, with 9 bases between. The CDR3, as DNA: TGTGCCAGCAGCCAAGATCAGGGTAGGAACACTGAAGCTTTCTTT. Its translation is CASSQDQGRNTEAFF.

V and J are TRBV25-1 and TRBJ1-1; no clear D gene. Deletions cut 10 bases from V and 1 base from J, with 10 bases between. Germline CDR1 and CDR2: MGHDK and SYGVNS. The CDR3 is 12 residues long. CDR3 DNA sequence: TGTGCCACTCGACGTCAGAACACTGAAGCTTTCTTT. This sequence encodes CATRRQNTEAFF.

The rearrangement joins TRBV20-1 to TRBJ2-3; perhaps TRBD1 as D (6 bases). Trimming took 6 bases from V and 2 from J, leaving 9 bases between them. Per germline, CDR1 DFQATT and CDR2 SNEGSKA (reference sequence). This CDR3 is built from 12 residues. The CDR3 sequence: CSARGYTDTQYF. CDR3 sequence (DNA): TGCAGTGCCAGGGGTTACACAGATACGCAGTATTTT.

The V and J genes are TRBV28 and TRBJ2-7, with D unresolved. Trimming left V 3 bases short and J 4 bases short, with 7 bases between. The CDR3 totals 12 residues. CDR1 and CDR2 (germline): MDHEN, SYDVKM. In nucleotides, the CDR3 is TGTGCCAGCAGTTTTGCCGGATACGAGCAGTACTTC. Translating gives CASSFAGYEQYF.

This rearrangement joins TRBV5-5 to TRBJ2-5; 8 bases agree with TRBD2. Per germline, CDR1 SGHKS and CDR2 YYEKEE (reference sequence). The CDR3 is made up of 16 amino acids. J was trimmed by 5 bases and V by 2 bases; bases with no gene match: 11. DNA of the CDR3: TGTGCCAGCAGCTTCGTCTACGGAGCGGGAGTGGAGACCCAGTACTTC. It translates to CASSFVYGAGVETQYF.

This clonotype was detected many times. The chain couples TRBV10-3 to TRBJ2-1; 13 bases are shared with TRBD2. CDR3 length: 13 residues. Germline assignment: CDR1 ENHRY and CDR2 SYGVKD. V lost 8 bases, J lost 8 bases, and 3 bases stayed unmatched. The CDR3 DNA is TGTGCCATCGGGACTAGCGGGGTGGATGAGCAGTTCTTC. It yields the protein CAIGTSGVDEQFF.

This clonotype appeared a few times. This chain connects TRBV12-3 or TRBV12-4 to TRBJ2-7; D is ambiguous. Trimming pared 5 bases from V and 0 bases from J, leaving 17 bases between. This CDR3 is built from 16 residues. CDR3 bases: TGTGCCAGCAGTCGGACCATAAGTACAAGCTCCTACGAGCAGTACTTC. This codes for CASSRTISTSSYEQYF.

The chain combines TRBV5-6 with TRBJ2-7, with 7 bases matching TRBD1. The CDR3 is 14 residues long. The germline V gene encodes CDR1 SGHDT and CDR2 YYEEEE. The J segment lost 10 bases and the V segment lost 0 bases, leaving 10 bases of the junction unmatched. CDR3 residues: CASSLVQGLIEQYF. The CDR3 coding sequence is TGTGCCAGCAGCTTGGTACAGGGGTTGATCGAACAGTACTTC.

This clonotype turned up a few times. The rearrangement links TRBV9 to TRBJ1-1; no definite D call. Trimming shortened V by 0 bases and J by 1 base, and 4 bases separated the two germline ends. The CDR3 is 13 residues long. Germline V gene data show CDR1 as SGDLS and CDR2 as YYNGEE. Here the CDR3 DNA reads TGTGCCAGCAGCGTAGTTCCGAACACTGAAGCTTTCTTT. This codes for CASSVVPNTEAFF.

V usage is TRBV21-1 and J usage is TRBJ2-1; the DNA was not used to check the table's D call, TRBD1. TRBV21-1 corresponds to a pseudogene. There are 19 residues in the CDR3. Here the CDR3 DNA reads TGTGCCAGCAGCAAAGCTGTGAGGGGGTCGCGAAATCCCTACAATGAGCAGTTCTTC. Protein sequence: CASSKAVRGSRNPYNEQFF.

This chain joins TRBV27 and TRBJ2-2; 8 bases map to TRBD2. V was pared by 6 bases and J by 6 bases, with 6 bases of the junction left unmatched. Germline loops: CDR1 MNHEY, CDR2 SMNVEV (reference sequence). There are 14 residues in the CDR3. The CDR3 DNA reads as TGTGCCAGCAGATGGACTAGCTCGGCCGGGGAGCTGTTTTTT. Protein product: CASRWTSSAGELFF.

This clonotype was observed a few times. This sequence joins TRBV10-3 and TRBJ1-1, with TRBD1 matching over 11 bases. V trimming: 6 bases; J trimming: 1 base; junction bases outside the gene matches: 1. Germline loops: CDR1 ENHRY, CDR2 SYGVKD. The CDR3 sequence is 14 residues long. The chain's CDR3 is CAISGQGANTEAFF. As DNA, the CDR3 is TGTGCCATCAGCGGACAGGGGGCGAACACTGAAGCTTTCTTT.

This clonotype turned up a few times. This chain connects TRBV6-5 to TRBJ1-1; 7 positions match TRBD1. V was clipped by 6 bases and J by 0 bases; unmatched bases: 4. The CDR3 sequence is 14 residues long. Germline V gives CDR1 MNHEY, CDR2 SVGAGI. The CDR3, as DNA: TGTGCCAGCAGGCGACAGGGCTTGAACACTGAAGCTTTCTTT. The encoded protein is CASRRQGLNTEAFF.

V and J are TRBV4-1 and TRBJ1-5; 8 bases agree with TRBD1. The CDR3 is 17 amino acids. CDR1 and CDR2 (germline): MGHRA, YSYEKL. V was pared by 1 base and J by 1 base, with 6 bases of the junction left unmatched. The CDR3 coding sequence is TGCGCCAGCAGCCAAGTCTGGACAGGGAACAGCAATCAGCCCCAGCATTTT. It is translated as CASSQVWTGNSNQPQHF.

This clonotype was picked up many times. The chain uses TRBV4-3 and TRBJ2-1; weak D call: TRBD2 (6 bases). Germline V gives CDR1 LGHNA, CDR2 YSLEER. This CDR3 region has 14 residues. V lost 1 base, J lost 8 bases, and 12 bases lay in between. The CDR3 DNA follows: TGCGCCAGCAGCCAAGGATGGGGAGGCTATGAGCAGTTCTTC. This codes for CASSQGWGGYEQFF.